A single sample gave rise to the 16 T cell receptor beta chains below, sequenced in a study of cytomegalovirus exposure and HLA in healthy donors. 60 Vbeta and 13 Jbeta primers were used in PCR. Sequenced by immunoSEQ multiplex PCR; TCRdb stores in-frame clones only, minus some. The sample contains about 150,000 clones, 75% to 90% of which appear only once. Specimen: PBMCs. All receptors come from a woman in her thirties in good health and CMV-seronegative.

The chain links TRBV7-9 to TRBJ2-5; D possibly corresponds to TRBD1 (6 bases). Per germline, CDR1 SEHNR and CDR2 FQNEAQ (reference sequence). The CDR3 totals 12 residues. Trimming stripped 5 bases from V and 12 bases from J, with 16 bases between. The CDR3 bases are TGTGCCAGCAGCCTTGGAGCAGGGGCTAAGTACTTC. Translating it yields CASSLGAGAKYF.

This rearrangement joins TRBV30 to TRBJ1-4, with 7 bases lining up with TRBD1. The V and J ends lost 6 bases and 4 bases, in that order; junction bases with no gene match: 8. CDR1 and CDR2 from the germline V gene are GTSNPN and SVGIG (reference sequence). The CDR3 is 14 amino acids. Written as DNA, the CDR3 is TGTGCCTGTCTCCTGGCAGGGGGTAATGAAAAACTGTTTTTT. This codes for CACLLAGGNEKLFF.

The genes are TRBV7-3 and TRBJ1-5, with a tentative D call TRBD1 (6 bases). Germline V lookup: CDR1 SGHTA, CDR2 FQGTGA. This CDR3 has 16 amino acids. Trimming took 4 bases from V and 6 from J, leaving 19 bases between them. The CDR3 coding sequence is TGTGCCAGCAGCTGCCCTACAGGGTTGAATCGTCAGCCCCAGCATTTT. This encodes CASSCPTGLNRQPQHF.

The rearrangement joins TRBV4-1 to TRBJ2-2; 12 bases are shared with TRBD2. This CDR3 comprises 16 residues. Per the germline V gene, CDR1 is MGHRA and CDR2 is YSYEKL. V lost 4 bases, J lost 7 bases, and 7 bases stayed unmatched. For the CDR3, the DNA is TGCGCCAGCAGCCCCACTAGCGGGGGGCGAAGCGGGGAGCTGTTTTTT. It specifies CASSPTSGGRSGELFF.

The rearrangement uses TRBV10-3 and TRBJ2-2, with 10 positions matching TRBD2. Germline V gene lookup returns CDR1 ENHRY and CDR2 SYGVKD. This CDR3 has 15 residues. V lost 9 bases to trimming and J lost 1 base; unmatched junction nucleotides: 5. The CDR3 is CAIPSSGGNTGELFF. In DNA form, the CDR3 reads TGTGCCATTCCGTCTAGCGGGGGGAACACCGGGGAGCTGTTTTTT.

The chain joins TRBV28 to TRBJ2-7; TRBD2 might be the D (6 bases). Trimming cost V 7 bases and J 6 bases, with 16 bases left between them. CDR3 length: 13 residues. The germline CDR1 and CDR2 sequences are MDHEN and SYDVKM. The CDR3 DNA sequence: TGTGCCAGCACTGACGCGGGGTTGGGCGAGCAGTACTTC. It codes for CASTDAGLGEQYF.

The chain employs TRBV28 and TRBJ2-7; D perhaps matches TRBD1 (5 bases). Germline V gene sequence: CDR1 MDHEN, CDR2 SYDVKM. Trimming cost V 5 bases and J 6 bases, with 14 bases left between them. The CDR3 runs 13 residues. The DNA of the CDR3 is TGTGCCAGCAGTCCGACCGACAGAATCGAGCAGTACTTC. This encodes CASSPTDRIEQYF. Combining the CDR3 with reference TRBV28 and TRBJ2-7 gives the whole variable domain DVKVTQSSRYLVKRTGEKVFLECVQDMDHENMFWYRQDPGLGLRLIYFSYDVKMKEKGDIPEGYSVSREKKERFSLILESASTNQTSMYLCASSPTDRIEQYFGPGTRLTVT.

The chain has TRBV11-2 and TRBJ2-7; 7 bases fit TRBD2. Losses at the gene ends were 5 bases for V and 7 bases for J; bases not matched to a gene: 14. CDR1 and CDR2 from the germline V gene are SGHAT and FQNNGV. The CDR3 runs 15 residues. CDR3 amino acids: CASSPLAGPRIEQYF. Written as DNA, the CDR3 is TGTGCCAGCAGCCCCTTAGCGGGTCCAAGGATAGAGCAGTACTTC.

This sequence joins TRBV29-1 and TRBJ2-1; 7 nucleotides line up with TRBD2. The CDR3 spans 15 residues. Looked up from germline, CDR1 is SQVTM and CDR2 is ANQGSEA. The junction had 13 bases not matched to a gene; V was cut back by 6 bases and J by 5 bases. The DNA of the CDR3 is TGCAGCGTCCGCCGTCTAGCGGACCAGAACAATGAGCAGTTCTTC. This translates into CSVRRLADQNNEQFF.

This chain uses TRBV7-2 with TRBJ2-1; D is unresolved. The germline CDR1 and CDR2 sequences are SGHTA and FQGNSA. The CDR3 spans 12 residues. V lost 10 bases and J 8 bases, leaving 15 bases between the germline ends. The CDR3 nucleotides are TGTGCCACCGCAGGCCAGGCCGATGAGCAGTTCTTC. Translating it yields CATAGQADEQFF.

The V gene is TRBV6-5, the J gene TRBJ2-3, with D perhaps TRBD1 (6 bases). V lost 2 bases, J lost 7 bases, and 10 bases lay in between. CDR3 length: 13 residues. Germline V gene lookup returns CDR1 MNHEY and CDR2 SVGAGI. As DNA, the CDR3 is TGTGCCAGCAGTTACCCAGGGGCCAATACGCAGTATTTT. Translated, it gives CASSYPGANTQYF.

The chain joins TRBV11-2 to TRBJ1-5, with no clear D. The V end was cut by 0 bases, the J end by 7 bases, with 10 bases between. Germline CDR1 reads SGHAT; CDR2 reads FQNNGV. This CDR3 has 14 amino acids. The CDR3 region has the DNA TGTGCCAGCAGCTTAGAGAGGGATGGGCAGCCCCAGCATTTT. Protein sequence: CASSLERDGQPQHF.

This chain connects TRBV4-2 to TRBJ1-2; possible D gene TRBD1, 6 bases. Germline CDR1 reads LGHNA; CDR2 reads YNFKEQ. Trimming shortened V by 0 bases and J by 0 bases, and 14 bases separated the two germline ends. This CDR3 is 17 amino acids long. The CDR3 sequence: CASSQDFGTLANYGYTF. CDR3 bases: TGTGCCAGCAGCCAAGATTTCGGGACACTTGCTAACTATGGCTACACCTTC.

V and J are TRBV5-4 and TRBJ1-6; possibly TRBD1 for D (5 bases). The CDR3 is made up of 14 amino acids. Germline CDR1 SGHNT, CDR2 YYREEE (reference sequence). V gave up 1 base and J gave up 9 bases, with 11 bases separating them. The CDR3 loop reads CASSLPGKGSPLHF. CDR3 sequence (DNA): TGTGCCAGCAGCTTGCCAGGGAAAGGTTCACCCCTCCACTTT.

The V and J genes are TRBV7-8 and TRBJ2-2; 12 nucleotides align to TRBD2. V trimming: 5 bases; J trimming: 4 bases; junction bases outside the gene matches: 2. The germline V gene encodes CDR1 SGHVS and CDR2 FQNEAQ. The CDR3 has 15 residues. CDR3 sequence: CASSRLAGVTGELFF. The CDR3 DNA reads TGTGCCAGCAGCCGACTAGCGGGGGTCACCGGGGAGCTGTTTTTT.

This clone was seen a few times. The chain links TRBV13 to TRBJ1-6; D call uncertain. V was pared by 5 bases and J by 8 bases, with 13 bases between. The CDR3 is made up of 14 amino acids. Per the germline V gene, CDR1 is PRHDT and CDR2 is FYEKMQ (reference sequence). The CDR3 sequence: CASSISKRDSPLHF. CDR3 bases: TGTGCCAGCAGCATATCAAAGCGGGATTCACCCCTCCACTTT.